This passage covers 8 T cell receptor beta chains from one sample sequenced in a study of blood T cell repertoires in COVID-19. The table came from immunoSEQ multiplex PCR; TCRdb's copy has only in-frame clones and leaves some out. Altogether roughly 200,000 clones are present, 88% being singletons, with the ten largest covering 6%. Sequencing was done on a sample of peripheral blood. The source of these receptors is a man in his forties with active or convalescent COVID-19.

This chain connects TRBV10-1 to TRBJ2-2; TRBD2 might be the D (5 bases). V shed 2 bases and J shed 2 bases, with 12 bases lying between them. The CDR3 runs to 16 residues. Germline V gene lookup returns CDR1 WNHNN and CDR2 SYGVQD (reference sequence). Written as DNA, the CDR3 is TGCGCCAGCAGTGAGAGAGGGTCTGCAAACACCGGGGAGCTGTTTTTT. It encodes CASSERGSANTGELFF.

The chain links TRBV27 to TRBJ1-4, with TRBD1 matching over 7 bases. CDR3 length: 17 residues. V lost 4 bases and J lost 0; bases outside the gene matches: 8. Germline V CDR1 and CDR2: MNHEY, SMNVEV (reference sequence). CDR3 nucleotide sequence: TGTGCCAGCAGTTCAATGCCTCAGGGGGCAACTAATGAAAAACTGTTTTTT. Translation gives CASSSMPQGATNEKLFF.

The gene calls are TRBV5-4 and TRBJ1-2; no clear D. The CDR3 length is 14 residues. Germline V CDR1 and CDR2: SGHNT, YYREEE (reference sequence). The ends were cut back, 1 base at V and 8 bases at J, with 15 bases in the middle. CDR3 in amino acids: CASSLIRGANGYTF. The DNA for the CDR3 is TGTGCCAGCAGCTTGATCCGGGGAGCGAACGGCTACACCTTC. Combining the CDR3 with reference TRBV5-4 and TRBJ1-2 gives the whole variable domain ETGVTQSPTHLIKTRGQQVTLRCSSQSGHNTVSWYQQALGQGPQFIFQYYREEENGRGNFPPRFSGLQFPNYSSELNVNALELDDSALYLCASSLIRGANGYTFGSGTRLTVV.

V usage is TRBV6-6 and J usage is TRBJ2-1; D is possibly TRBD2 (6 bases). V lost 5 bases and J lost 1, with 18 bases in between. The germline CDR1 and CDR2 sequences are MNHNY and SVGAGI (reference sequence). This CDR3 contains 17 residues. The CDR3 DNA sequence: TGTGCCAGCAGTCGCGCCCGGGGTAGCGGTTCCTACAATGAGCAGTTCTTC. Its protein is CASSRARGSGSYNEQFF.

The chain is built from TRBV29-1 and TRBJ2-4, with TRBD2 as a possible D gene (6 bases). Germline CDR1 reads SQVTM; CDR2 reads ANQGSEA. The V and J ends lost 7 bases and 3 bases respectively, with 10 bases between them. The CDR3 is 12 residues long. The CDR3 nucleotides read TGCAGCGGGAGGGTGGACAAAAACATTCAGTACTTC. The encoded protein is CSGRVDKNIQYF.

In DNA, the CDR3 is TGTGCCAGTAGTATCCGAGCGGGAGGAGAGGCGGAGACCCAGTACTTC. It codes for CASSIRAGGEAETQYF. V usage is TRBV19 and J usage is TRBJ2-5; 9 bases are shared with TRBD2. Germline V gene lookup returns CDR1 LNHDA and CDR2 SQIVND (reference sequence). J gave up 5 bases and V 3 bases, and 10 bases lay outside the gene matches. This CDR3 is 16 amino acids long.

This sequence joins TRBV19 and TRBJ2-7, with TRBD1 matching over 10 bases. The CDR3 contains 13 residues. Trimming removed 4 bases from V and 6 bases from J; junction bases left unmatched: 3. Germline CDR1 reads LNHDA; CDR2 reads SQIVND (reference sequence). This CDR3 is CASSTGTGVEQYF. In nucleotides, the CDR3 is TGTGCCAGTAGTACCGGGACAGGGGTCGAGCAGTACTTC.

The chain employs TRBV5-1 and TRBJ2-5; 8 nucleotides agree with TRBD2. The CDR3 loop spans 17 amino acids. Germline assignment: CDR1 SGHRS and CDR2 YFSETQ. V lost 3 bases to trimming and J lost 4 bases; unmatched junction nucleotides: 14. The CDR3 DNA is TGCGCCAGCAGCTCAGACTCGGGACTAGGGGAAGGAGAGACCCAGTACTTC. As protein: CASSSDSGLGEGETQYF.